This T cell receptor beta chain was obtained from a study of tumor-infiltrating lymphocytes in primary liver carcinoma. Study-level results: Tumor tissue displayed a significantly greater top-250-clone fraction than blood (p = 0.039).

The authors took blood RNA from unsorted whole blood and also extracted germline DNA. The CDR3 consists of 15 residues. CDR1 and CDR2 (germline): MNHNY, SVGAGI (reference sequence). This clonotype has only a few counts. Its specificity is not known. A much larger clone lies one base from this, so it may be a read error. Starting from 500 ng of total RNA, TCR beta cDNA was produced with a primer in the constant region. Generation of the TCR beta libraries relied on three nested multiplex PCR rounds using slightly modified ARM-PCR. A C-beta reverse primer was combined with TRBV1-TRBV30 forward primers in the first two PCR rounds, and each round had 10 cycles. TCRdb reanalysed the multiplex PCR reads using MiXCR and keeps one entry per CDR3 protein. The table shows 300,000 to 400,000 distinct CDR3 sequences, with 65% occurring only once.

V and J are TRBV6-6 and TRBJ2-7, with 8 bases lining up with TRBD2. The receptor comes from a middle-aged man with primary liver carcinoma and hepatitis B virus infection. What was sequenced was peripheral blood. The CDR3 loop is CAGARVLAGSHEQYF. In DNA, the CDR3 is TGTGCCGGCGCCAGGGTGCTAGCGGGCTCCCACGAGCAGTACTTC.